This T cell receptor (beta chain) was found in a study of blood T cell repertoires in COVID-19 (dated by TCRdb to about 2020). About the full investigation: The collaborator samples originated in the United States, Italy and Spain and spanned the acute and convalescent phases of COVID-19. The material from the prospective study consisted of cDNA or gDNA derived from T cells, B-cell-depleted T cells, or PBMCs. Subjects who had been exposed to COVID-19, were actively infected with it, or had recovered from it provided the deeply sampled blood TCRbeta repertoires that made up the dataset. The repertoires were released in a freely available public database intended as a resource for research on the immune response to SARS-CoV-2. Samples were obtained from the ongoing ImmuneRACE study (first 160 participants) and from some 1,300 subjects provided by 6 global collaborators. The sample metadata nearly always contained a de-identified subject ID, COVID-19 status, age in years and sex. Where HLA class I and class II types were available, the types were taken from metadata supplied by the sample provider, not from assay-based typing.

The collaborating institutions used their own protocols to collect whole blood in K2EDTA tubes. For TCRbeta analysis, collaborators shipped samples as frozen whole blood, isolated PBMCs, or DNA extracted from either of those sample types. The germline V gene gives CDR1 as SGHTA and CDR2 as FQGTGA. The CDR3 starts with the cysteine, ends with the phenylalanine, and has 17 residues. Only the CDR3 portion is preserved as DNA: 51 bases, with reading frame beginning at the first base. V gives up 0 bases and J gives up 7 bases, and the segment between their germline ends measures 18 bases. TCRbeta CDR3 regions were amplified from genomic DNA using the immunoSEQ Assay, a bias-controlled multiplex PCR. The original pipeline was this. The number of nucleated cells in each sample was estimated by amplification of reference gene primers within the assay. To quantify the absolute abundance of each unique TCRbeta CDR3 rearrangement, sequence reads were collapsed and filtered. For each sample, productive Simpson clonality was calculated as the square root of Simpson's diversity index over productive rearrangements. TCRdb's version of the immuneACCESS table is confined to in-frame rearrangements and falls short of the full clone set. An unresolved V gene accounts for under half of the shortfall where checked; the remainder is of unknown origin. V and J calls and clone size come straight from that table; D and trimming were deduced from the DNA. The sample includes 40,000 to 45,000 clones, with about 90% observed a single time. The ten largest clones take up about a tenth of the sample.

As concerns this clone: Its antigen is still unknown. No base quality information exists; no much larger clone differs at one position.

Beyond this particular receptor, the publication reports: The amount of clinical and demographic metadata varied by source and participant and was provided uncurated.

Specimen: peripheral blood. This chain is built from TRBV7-3 and TRBJ2-2; tentative D gene TRBD1, with 5 bases matching. The origin of this receptor is a middle-aged man with active COVID-19. The DNA sequence is TGTGCCAGCAGCTTAACGGGTGCAAGAAGGCAGGGCGGGGAGCTGTTTTTT. This is translated as CASSLTGARRQGGELFF.